This T cell receptor (beta chain) was identified during a study of control samples from healthy donors and cancer patients. Per the germline V gene, CDR1 is SGHTA and CDR2 is FQGNSA. The CDR3 is made up of 17 amino acids. J lost 1 base, V lost 5 bases, and 10 bases had no gene match. TCRdb's table, derived via immunoSEQ multiplex PCR, lists solely in-frame clones and lacks some. The sample shows around 30,000 clones, approximately 93% of them seen only once. The source of this sequence is a man aged 55 to 70 in good health. The rearrangement uses TRBV7-2 and TRBJ1-5, with 8 bases that match TRBD1. Source material: blood. The CDR3 sequence is CASSPTGVCPSNQPQHF. For the CDR3, the DNA is TGTGCCAGCAGCCCGACAGGGGTATGTCCGAGCAATCAGCCCCAGCATTTT.